These T cell receptor beta chains were read from a single sample in a study of cytomegalovirus exposure and HLA in healthy donors. Measured with immunoSEQ multiplex PCR; TCRdb has only the in-frame clones, and not every one. The top ten hold 4.7% of the sample, which has approximately 170,000 clones, around 75% seen once. Sequencing used PBMCs. Receptors originate from a man in his late teens or twenties in good health and CMV-seropositive. The CDR3 runs from the conserved cysteine through the conserved F or W. Fields, in order: D gene, V gene, clone size, J gene, CDR3 DNA, CDR3 protein. D genes are given only for firm matches. Clone size is shown for a subset of rows, as once, few, many or a class of expanded clone.

>NA|TRBV28|NA|TRBJ2-5
TGTGCCAGCAGTCCCGATACAGGGTTAGGTGTAACCCAGTACTTC
CASSPDTGLGVTQYF
>TRBD1|TRBV27|NA|TRBJ2-5
TGTGCCAGCAGTTTATACCCGGGACAGGGACTGGAGACCCAGTACTTC
CASSLYPGQGLETQYF
>NA|TRBV6-5|once|TRBJ1-2
TGTGCCAGCAGTTTAGGAGGGGTTAACTATGGCTACACCTTC
CASSLGGVNYGYTF
>TRBD1|TRBV30|NA|TRBJ2-1
TGTGCCTGGAGTGTACGCCAGGGGGTCTACAATGAGCAGTTCTTC
CAWSVRQGVYNEQFF
>TRBD1|TRBV10-3|NA|TRBJ1-1
TGTGCCATCAGCCCGGACAGGGGGATGGGGAACACTGAAGCTTTCTTT
CAISPDRGMGNTEAFF
>TRBD2|TRBV7-2|NA|TRBJ2-5
TGTGCCAGCAGCCGAGCGGGGGAAGAGACCCAGTACTTC
CASSRAGEETQYF
>TRBD1|TRBV5-4|NA|TRBJ2-3
TGTGCCAGCGGACTTACAGGGGGCACAGATACGCAGTATTTT
CASGLTGGTDTQYF
>TRBD1|TRBV5-6|NA|TRBJ2-3
TGTGCCAGCAGCTACTGGGACAGGAGCACAGATACGCAGTATTTT
CASSYWDRSTDTQYF
>TRBD1|TRBV6-5|NA|TRBJ1-1
TGTGCCAGCAGTTTAGGACAGGGGAGGAACACTGAAGCTTTCTTT
CASSLGQGRNTEAFF
>TRBD2|TRBV11-2|few|TRBJ2-5
TGTGCCAGCAGCTTAGGGGCGGGGGAAGGGGAGACCCAGTACTTC
CASSLGAGEGETQYF
>NA|TRBV28|NA|TRBJ1-5
TGTGCCAGCGGGCGCTATTCGGCAGGCCGGTTTAACAATCAGCCCCAGCATTTT
CASGRYSAGRFNNQPQHF
>TRBD1|TRBV9|NA|TRBJ1-2
TGTGCCAGCAGACCGGGGGCGACAGGGTCTAACTATGGCTACACCTTC
CASRPGATGSNYGYTF
>NA|TRBV29-1|NA|TRBJ1-1
TGCAGCGTCCGAGGGGGGGACGGGCTCGCTGAAGCTTTCTTT
CSVRGGDGLAEAFF
>NA|TRBV14|few|TRBJ1-2
TGTGCCAGCAGCCGACGCGGGGCCCCCGACTCCTATGGCTACACCTTC
CASSRRGAPDSYGYTF
>TRBD1|TRBV5-1|NA|TRBJ2-2
TGCGCCAGCAGCTTGAATGGACAGGGGAACACCGGGGAGCTGTTTTTT
CASSLNGQGNTGELFF
>NA|TRBV9|NA|TRBJ1-2
TGTGCCAGCAGCGATCGACCAGGAGGCTATGGCTACACCTTC
CASSDRPGGYGYTF
>NA|TRBV27|NA|TRBJ1-5
TGTGCCAGCAGTTGGGAGGGGGGCAATCAGCCCCAGCATTTT
CASSWEGGNQPQHF
>TRBD1|TRBV30|NA|TRBJ2-1
TGTGCCTGGAGTACAGGGGCTGGTGAGCAGTTCTTC
CAWSTGAGEQFF
>TRBD2|TRBV7-2|NA|TRBJ2-1
TGTGCCAGCAGCTTAACTGGCGGGAGTGACAATGAGCAGTTCTTC
CASSLTGGSDNEQFF
>NA|TRBV4-1|NA|TRBJ1-5
TGCGCCAGCAGCCAAGATTTACTAAATAGCAATCAGCCCCAGCATTTT
CASSQDLLNSNQPQHF
>TRBD1|TRBV6-1|NA|TRBJ1-5
TGTGCCAGCAGTGCTGGACAGGGGGGCCGGCAGCCCCAGCATTTT
CASSAGQGGRQPQHF
>TRBD1|TRBV7-3|few|TRBJ1-6
TGTGCCAGCAGCTCTCAGGGGGCAGGTAATTCACCCCTCCACTTT
CASSSQGAGNSPLHF
>TRBD1|TRBV6-4|NA|TRBJ1-5
TGTGCCAGAGGGACAGGAGGGCCCAATAGCAATCAGCCCCAGCATTTT
CARGTGGPNSNQPQHF
>TRBD1|TRBV6-5|few|TRBJ1-5
TGTGCCAGCAGTTACTCTTGGACAGGGGGCCTTGGGACCCAGCATTTT
CASSYSWTGGLGTQHF
>TRBD2|TRBV7-6|NA|TRBJ2-3
TGTGCCAGCAGCCCGGGGGGGACAGATACGCAGTATTTT
CASSPGGTDTQYF
>TRBD2|TRBV19|NA|TRBJ2-1
TGTGCCAGTAGTTCCAGACCGGGACTAGCGGCGGAGAATGAGCAGTTCTTC
CASSSRPGLAAENEQFF
>TRBD2|TRBV29-1|NA|TRBJ2-3
TGCAGCGTTGCCAGCGGGGGGGCCTTACGCACAGATACGCAGTATTTT
CSVASGGALRTDTQYF